The 9 T cell receptor beta chains reported below all come from one sample, sequenced in a study of shared clonotypes between healthy human individuals. CD45RO-negative, CCR7-positively selected cells formed the naive CD8 fraction, excluding terminally differentiated effector memory CD45RA+ cells. The data were produced by immunoSEQ multiplex PCR, yet TCRdb's version contains in-frame clones alone and is incomplete. The sample lists 800,000 to 950,000 clones, roughly 96% seen once, with less than 0.25% in the top ten. Source material: naive CD8+ T cells sorted from blood. These receptors all come from a man between 25 and 39 years old in good health.

The V call is TRBV7-6, the J call TRBJ2-7; no firm D call. Germline values: CDR1 SGHVS, CDR2 FNYEAQ. This CDR3 is 15 amino acids long. Between the trimmed V and J ends, which lost 0 bases and 6 bases, there was a span of 15 bases. The DNA of the CDR3 is TGTGCCAGCAGCTTAGCGCAAGGGAACTCGTCCGAGCAGTACTTC. Amino acids: CASSLAQGNSSEQYF.

V usage is TRBV13 and J usage is TRBJ2-7; 11 bases line up with TRBD1. Germline V gene lookup returns CDR1 PRHDT and CDR2 FYEKMQ (reference sequence). This CDR3 has 15 residues. The ends lost 5 bases at V and 0 bases at J; junction bases unmatched: 3. CDR3 sequence: CASSQGTGGSYEQYF. CDR3 nucleotide sequence: TGTGCCAGCAGCCAAGGGACAGGGGGCTCCTACGAGCAGTACTTC.

The V call is TRBV7-3, the J call TRBJ2-2, with D unresolved. The CDR3 has 19 residues. The germline gives CDR1 SGHTA, CDR2 FQGTGA. V lost 2 bases, J lost 2 bases, and 21 bases lay in between. The CDR3 bases are TGTGCCAGCAGCTTAGGGTACAGACGGGCAAATGCTAACACCGGGGAGCTGTTTTTT. Translation: CASSLGYRRANANTGELFF.

The rearrangement links TRBV29-1 to TRBJ2-7, with 10 nucleotides matching TRBD1. J gave up 5 bases and V 1 base, and 5 bases lay outside the gene matches. The CDR3 sequence is 14 residues long. From germline, CDR1 is SQVTM and CDR2 ANQGSEA. In nucleotides, the CDR3 is TGCAGCGTTGAAGTCCTGGACAGGGGGAACGAGCAGTACTTC. Residues: CSVEVLDRGNEQYF.

J is TRBJ2-1 and V is TRBV7-9; no clear D. With 5 bases removed from V and 14 bases from J, the gap between germline ends came to 13 bases. This CDR3 region has 11 residues. Germline V gene data show CDR1 as SEHNR and CDR2 as FQNEAQ (reference sequence). Written as DNA, the CDR3 is TGTGCCAGCAGCCACCCCGGCGACGAGTTCTTC. Its translation: CASSHPGDEFF.

The V and J genes are TRBV9 and TRBJ2-7, with 11 bases aligning to TRBD2. Per the germline V gene, CDR1 is SGDLS and CDR2 is YYNGEE. V shed 3 bases and J 2 bases; nucleotides not matched to a gene: 4. There are 15 residues in the CDR3. The CDR3 sequence is CASSETSGTAYEQYF. Written as DNA, the CDR3 is TGTGCCAGCAGCGAGACTAGCGGGACCGCCTACGAGCAGTACTTC.

The rearrangement uses TRBV7-9 and TRBJ2-3; D not resolved. This CDR3 has 14 amino acids. Germline loops: CDR1 SEHNR, CDR2 FQNEAQ (reference sequence). The V end lost 2 bases, the J end lost 0 bases, and 6 bases lay between the germline ends. In DNA, the CDR3 is TGTGCCAGCAGCTTAAGTAACAGCACAGATACGCAGTATTTT. It encodes CASSLSNSTDTQYF.

The rearrangement links TRBV7-2 to TRBJ2-1; 9 positions match TRBD2. This CDR3 is built from 16 residues. Trimming at V came to 3 bases and at J to 6 bases, leaving 9 bases not matched to a gene. Germline V gene data show CDR1 as SGHTA and CDR2 as FQGNSA. The CDR3 region has the DNA TGTGCCAGCAGCTTGGGGGCGGGACTAGCACGCAATGAGCAGTTCTTC. Protein sequence: CASSLGAGLARNEQFF.

V and J are TRBV29-1 and TRBJ1-4; perhaps TRBD1 as D (5 bases). The germline CDR1 and CDR2 sequences are SQVTM and ANQGSEA. The CDR3 is made up of 11 amino acids. Trimming stripped 5 bases from V and 10 bases from J, with 11 bases between. This CDR3 is CSVQGTGKLFF. The CDR3 nucleotides read TGCAGCGTTCAAGGGACCGGAAAACTGTTTTTT.